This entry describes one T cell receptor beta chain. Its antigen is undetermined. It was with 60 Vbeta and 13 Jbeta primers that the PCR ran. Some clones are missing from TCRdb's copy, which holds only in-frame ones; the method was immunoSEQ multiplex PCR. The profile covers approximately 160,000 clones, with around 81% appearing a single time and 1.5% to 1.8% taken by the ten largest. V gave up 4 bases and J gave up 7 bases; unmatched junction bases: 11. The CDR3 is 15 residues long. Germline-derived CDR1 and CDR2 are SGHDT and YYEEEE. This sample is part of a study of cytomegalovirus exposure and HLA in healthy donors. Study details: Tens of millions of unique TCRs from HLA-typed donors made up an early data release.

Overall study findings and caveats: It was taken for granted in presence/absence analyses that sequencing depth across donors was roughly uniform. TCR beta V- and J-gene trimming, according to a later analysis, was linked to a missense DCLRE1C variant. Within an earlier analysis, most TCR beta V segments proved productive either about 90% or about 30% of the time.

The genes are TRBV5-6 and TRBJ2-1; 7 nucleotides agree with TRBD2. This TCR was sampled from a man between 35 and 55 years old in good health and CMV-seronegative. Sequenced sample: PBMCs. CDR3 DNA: TGTGCCAGCAGCCCAAGGACTAGAGTTGGTAATGAGCAGTTCTTC. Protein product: CASSPRTRVGNEQFF.